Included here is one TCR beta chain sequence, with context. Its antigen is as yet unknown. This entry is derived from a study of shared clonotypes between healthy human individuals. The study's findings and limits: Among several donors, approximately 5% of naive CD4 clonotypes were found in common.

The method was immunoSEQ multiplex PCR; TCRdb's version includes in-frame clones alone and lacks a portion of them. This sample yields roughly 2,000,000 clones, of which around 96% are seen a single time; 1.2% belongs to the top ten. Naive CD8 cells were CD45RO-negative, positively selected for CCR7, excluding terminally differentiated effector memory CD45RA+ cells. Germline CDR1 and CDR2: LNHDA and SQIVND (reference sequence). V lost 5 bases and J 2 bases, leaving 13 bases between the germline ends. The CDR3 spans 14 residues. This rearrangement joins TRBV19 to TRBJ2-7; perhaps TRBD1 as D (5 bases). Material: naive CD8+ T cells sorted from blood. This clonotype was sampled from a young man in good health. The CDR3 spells CASSPARGAYEQYF. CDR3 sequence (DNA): TGTGCCAGTAGTCCAGCAAGGGGTGCCTACGAGCAGTACTTC.